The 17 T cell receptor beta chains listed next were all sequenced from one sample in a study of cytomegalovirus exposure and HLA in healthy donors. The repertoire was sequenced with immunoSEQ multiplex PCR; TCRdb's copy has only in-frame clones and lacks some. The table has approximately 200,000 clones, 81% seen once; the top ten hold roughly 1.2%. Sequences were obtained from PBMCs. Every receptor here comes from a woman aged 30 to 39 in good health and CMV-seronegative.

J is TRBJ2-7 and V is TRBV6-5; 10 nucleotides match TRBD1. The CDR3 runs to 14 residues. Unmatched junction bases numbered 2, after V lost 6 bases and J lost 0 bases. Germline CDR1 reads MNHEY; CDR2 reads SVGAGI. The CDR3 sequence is CASSRDRGSYEQYF. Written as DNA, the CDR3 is TGTGCCAGCAGCCGGGACAGGGGCTCCTACGAGCAGTACTTC.

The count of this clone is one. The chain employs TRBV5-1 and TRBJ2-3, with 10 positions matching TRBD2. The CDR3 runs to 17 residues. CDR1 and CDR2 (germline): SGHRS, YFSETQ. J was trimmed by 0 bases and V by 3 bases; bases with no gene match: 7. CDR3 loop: CASSYLAGAISTDTQYF. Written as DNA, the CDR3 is TGCGCCAGCAGCTATCTAGCGGGGGCCATTAGCACAGATACGCAGTATTTT. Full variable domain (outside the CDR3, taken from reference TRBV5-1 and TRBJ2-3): KAGVTQTPRYLIKTRGQQVTLSCSPISGHRSVSWYQQTPGQGLQFLFEYFSETQRNKGNFPGRFSGRQFSNSRSEMNVSTLELGDSALYLCASSYLAGAISTDTQYFGPGTRLTVL.

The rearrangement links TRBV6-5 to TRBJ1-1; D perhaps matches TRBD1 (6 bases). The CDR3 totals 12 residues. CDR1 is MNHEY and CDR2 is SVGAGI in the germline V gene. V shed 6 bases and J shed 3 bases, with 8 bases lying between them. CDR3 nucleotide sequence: TGTGCCAGCAGAAGACAGGACACTGAAGCTTTCTTT. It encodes CASRRQDTEAFF.

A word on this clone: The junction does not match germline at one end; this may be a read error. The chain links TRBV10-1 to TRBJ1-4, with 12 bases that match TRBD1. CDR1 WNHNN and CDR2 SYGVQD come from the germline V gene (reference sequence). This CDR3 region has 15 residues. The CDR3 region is CNKEGTGGADEKLFF. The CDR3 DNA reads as TGTAATAAGGAGGGGACAGGGGGCGCCGATGAAAAACTGTTTTTT.

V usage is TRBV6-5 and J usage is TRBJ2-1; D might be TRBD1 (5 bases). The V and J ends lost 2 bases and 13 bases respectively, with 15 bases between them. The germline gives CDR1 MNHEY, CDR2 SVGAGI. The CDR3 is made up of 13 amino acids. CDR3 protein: CASSYLMTERQFF. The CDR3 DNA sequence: TGTGCCAGCAGTTACCTAATGACAGAGAGACAGTTCTTC.

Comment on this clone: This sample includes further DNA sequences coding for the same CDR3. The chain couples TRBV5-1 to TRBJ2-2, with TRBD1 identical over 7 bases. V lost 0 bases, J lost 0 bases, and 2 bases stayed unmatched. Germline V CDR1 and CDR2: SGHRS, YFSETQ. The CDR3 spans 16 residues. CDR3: CASSLGQGSNTGELFF. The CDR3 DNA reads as TGCGCCAGCAGCTTGGGACAGGGATCGAACACCGGGGAGCTGTTTTTT. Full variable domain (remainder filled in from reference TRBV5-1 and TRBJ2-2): KAGVTQTPRYLIKTRGQQVTLSCSPISGHRSVSWYQQTPGQGLQFLFEYFSETQRNKGNFPGRFSGRQFSNSRSEMNVSTLELGDSALYLCASSLGQGSNTGELFFGEGSRLTVL.

The CDR3 DNA follows: TGTGCCACCAGCAGAGTCCTTTACAATGAGCAGTTCTTC. It specifies CATSRVLYNEQFF. The chain recombines TRBV15 with TRBJ2-1, with D unclear. This CDR3 is built from 13 residues. Trimming pared 1 base from V and 4 bases from J, leaving 5 bases between. The germline CDR1 and CDR2 sequences are LNHNV and YYDKDF (reference sequence).

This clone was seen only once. CDR3 sequence (DNA): TGTGCCAGCAGTTTACAGGGGGCGCCGGCTAACTATGGCTACACCTTC. This encodes CASSLQGAPANYGYTF. The V call is TRBV7-9, the J call TRBJ1-2, with 9 bases lining up with TRBD1. The CDR3 has 16 amino acids. Trimming removed 6 bases from V and 0 bases from J; junction bases left unmatched: 8. Germline lookup yields CDR1 SEHNR and CDR2 FQNEAQ (reference sequence).

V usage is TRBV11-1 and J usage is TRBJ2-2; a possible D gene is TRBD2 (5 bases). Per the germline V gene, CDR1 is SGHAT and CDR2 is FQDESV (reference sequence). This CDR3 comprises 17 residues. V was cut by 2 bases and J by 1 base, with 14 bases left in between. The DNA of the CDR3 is TGTGCCAGCAGCTTATCGGGAAGACGGGGGAACACCGGGGAGCTGTTTTTT. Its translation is CASSLSGRRGNTGELFF.

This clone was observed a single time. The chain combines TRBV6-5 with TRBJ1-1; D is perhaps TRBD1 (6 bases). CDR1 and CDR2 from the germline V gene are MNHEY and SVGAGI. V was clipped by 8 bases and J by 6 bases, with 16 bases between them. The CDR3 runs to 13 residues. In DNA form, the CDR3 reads TGTGCCAGCCGGTCGACAGGAACTCCTGAAGCTTTCTTT. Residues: CASRSTGTPEAFF.

CDR3 sequence: CASSLMYNGYTF. Written as DNA, the CDR3 is TGTGCCAGCAGCTTAATGTACAATGGCTACACCTTC. The gene calls are TRBV5-8 and TRBJ1-2; D is uncertain. CDR1 and CDR2 (germline): SGHTS, YDEGEE. CDR3 length: 12 amino acids. V shed 2 bases and J shed 6 bases, with 8 bases lying between them.

As DNA, the CDR3 is TGTGCCAGCAGTTACACATTGAATGAGCAGTTCTTC. Translating gives CASSYTLNEQFF. The gene calls are TRBV28 and TRBJ2-1; D is undetermined. The CDR3 sequence is 12 residues long. V was clipped by 4 bases and J by 7 bases, with 8 bases between them. Germline values: CDR1 MDHEN, CDR2 SYDVKM.

Written as DNA, the CDR3 is TGCGCCAGCAGCCAGCCGACTAGCGGGAGGTCCTACGAGCAGTACTTC. Residues: CASSQPTSGRSYEQYF. This chain connects TRBV4-1 to TRBJ2-7; 13 bases fit TRBD2. Germline V gives CDR1 MGHRA, CDR2 YSYEKL. V shed 3 bases, J shed 1 base, and the junction held 3 bases outside the gene matches. The CDR3 runs 16 residues.

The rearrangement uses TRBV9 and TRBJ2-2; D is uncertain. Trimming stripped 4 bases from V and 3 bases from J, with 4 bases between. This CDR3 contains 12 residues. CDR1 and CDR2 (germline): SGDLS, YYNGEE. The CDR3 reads CASSPYTGELFF. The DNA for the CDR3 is TGTGCCAGCAGCCCATACACCGGGGAGCTGTTTTTT.

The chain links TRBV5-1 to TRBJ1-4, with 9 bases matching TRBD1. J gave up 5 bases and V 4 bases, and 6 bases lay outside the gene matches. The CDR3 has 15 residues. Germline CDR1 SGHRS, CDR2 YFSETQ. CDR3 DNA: TGCGCCAGCAGCGGGACAGGGCTTGCGAATGAAAAACTGTTTTTT. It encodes CASSGTGLANEKLFF.

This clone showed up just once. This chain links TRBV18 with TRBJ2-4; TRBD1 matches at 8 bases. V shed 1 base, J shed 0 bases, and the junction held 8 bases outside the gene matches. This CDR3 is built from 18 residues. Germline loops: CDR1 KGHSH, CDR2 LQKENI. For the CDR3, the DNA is TGTGCCAGCTCACCACTTGGCACAGGGGGTTTAGCCAAAAACATTCAGTACTTC. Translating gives CASSPLGTGGLAKNIQYF.

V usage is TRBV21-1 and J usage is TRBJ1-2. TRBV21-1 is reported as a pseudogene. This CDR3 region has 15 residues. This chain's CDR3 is CASSLTEGGRLGYTF. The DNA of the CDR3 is TGTGCCAGCAGCCTCACGGAGGGGGGGCGTTTGGGCTACACCTTC.